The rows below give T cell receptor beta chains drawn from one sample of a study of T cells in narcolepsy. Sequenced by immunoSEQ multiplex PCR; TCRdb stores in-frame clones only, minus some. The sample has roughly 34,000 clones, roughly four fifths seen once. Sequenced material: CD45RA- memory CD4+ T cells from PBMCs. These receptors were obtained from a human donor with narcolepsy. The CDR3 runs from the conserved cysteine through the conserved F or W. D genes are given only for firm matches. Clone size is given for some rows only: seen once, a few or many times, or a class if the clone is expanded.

TGTGCCAGCAGCCCACTCCTTAGTGGGGGGAAAGGGGGTTACACCTTC | CASSPLLSGGKGGYTF | - | TRBV4-2 | 16 | TRBJ1-2 | once
TGTGCCAGCAGCTACGTAGGGGGCGGCGAGACCCAGTACTTC | CASSYVGGGETQYF | TRBD1 | TRBV7-6 | 14 | TRBJ2-5 | -
TGCGCCAGCACCAACGGGACTAGCGGGGGCCCTAAACCGTACTTC | CASTNGTSGGPKPYF | - | TRBV21-1 | 15 | TRBJ2-7 | -
TGTGCCAGCAGTTTATCTTATAGCAATCAGCCCCAGCATTTT | CASSLSYSNQPQHF | - | TRBV27 | 14 | TRBJ1-5 | -
TGCAGTGCCGCCTTCACCTACGAGCAGTACTTC | CSAAFTYEQYF | - | TRBV20-1 | 11 | TRBJ2-7 | few
TGTGCCAGCACCGAAAGACCTAAGGGGGGTGTTGAAGCTTTCTTT | CASTERPKGGVEAFF | - | TRBV6-6 | 15 | TRBJ1-1 | -
TGCAGCGTTGTCTCCAACTATGGCTACACCTTC | CSVVSNYGYTF | - | TRBV29-1 | 11 | TRBJ1-2 | -
TGCAGCGTAGCCGGGACTAGCGGGGGAGTCACAGATACGCAGTATTTT | CSVAGTSGGVTDTQYF | TRBD2 | TRBV29-1 | 16 | TRBJ2-3 | -
TGTGCCAGCAGTACGGGGGATCAGCCCCAGCATTTT | CASSTGDQPQHF | - | TRBV28 | 12 | TRBJ1-5 | -
TGCGCCAGCTCCAACGCGGGGACAGGGGTATACGAGCAGTACTTC | CASSNAGTGVYEQYF | TRBD1 | TRBV5-1 | 15 | TRBJ2-7 | -
TGTGCCAGCAGCCCGGGGACGGAGAACACTGAAGCTTTCTTT | CASSPGTENTEAFF | - | TRBV5-6 | 14 | TRBJ1-1 | -
TGCGCCAGCAGCTTTGAGGGGGGCACAGATACGCAGTATTTT | CASSFEGGTDTQYF | - | TRBV5-1 | 14 | TRBJ2-3 | -
TGTGCCTGGAGTGGCGAGGGTTCCTATGGCTACACCTTC | CAWSGEGSYGYTF | - | TRBV30 | 13 | TRBJ1-2 | few
TGTGCCAGTAGTCACGACGGGGGCTCTGGAAACACCATATATTTT | CASSHDGGSGNTIYF | - | TRBV19 | 15 | TRBJ1-3 | -
TGTGCCAGCTCACCACTGGCTAGCAATAGGGAAGAGACCCAGTACTTC | CASSPLASNREETQYF | - | TRBV18 | 16 | TRBJ2-5 | -
TGTGCCAGCAGTTCAGGGGTAGGGTATGGCTACACCTTC | CASSSGVGYGYTF | - | TRBV5-6 | 13 | TRBJ1-2 | -
TGTGCTAGCAGCTTTGGGACTTCTCCACAAGAGACCCAGTACTTC | CASSFGTSPQETQYF | - | TRBV7-7 | 15 | TRBJ2-5 | -
TGTGCCTGGACAAACAGGGATGATCAGCCCCAGCATTTT | CAWTNRDDQPQHF | - | TRBV30 | 13 | TRBJ1-5 | -
TGTGCCAGCGGCGGGTACGGGACCCAGTACTTC | CASGGYGTQYF | - | TRBV2 | 11 | TRBJ2-5 | -
TGTGCCAGCAGTGAAGAAACGGGGGTCCGCACAGATACGCAGTATTTT | CASSEETGVRTDTQYF | - | TRBV2 | 16 | TRBJ2-3 | -
TGTGCCAGTAGTATTCCGGGGGCTAGGTATGGCTACACCTTC | CASSIPGARYGYTF | - | TRBV19 | 14 | TRBJ1-2 | once
TGTGCCAGCAGCTCACAGGACACGAACACTGAAGCTTTCTTT | CASSSQDTNTEAFF | - | TRBV11-2 | 14 | TRBJ1-1 | -
TGTGCCAGCAGTTACGGGGGAGGGTATGGCTACACCTTC | CASSYGGGYGYTF | - | TRBV6-5 | 13 | TRBJ1-2 | -